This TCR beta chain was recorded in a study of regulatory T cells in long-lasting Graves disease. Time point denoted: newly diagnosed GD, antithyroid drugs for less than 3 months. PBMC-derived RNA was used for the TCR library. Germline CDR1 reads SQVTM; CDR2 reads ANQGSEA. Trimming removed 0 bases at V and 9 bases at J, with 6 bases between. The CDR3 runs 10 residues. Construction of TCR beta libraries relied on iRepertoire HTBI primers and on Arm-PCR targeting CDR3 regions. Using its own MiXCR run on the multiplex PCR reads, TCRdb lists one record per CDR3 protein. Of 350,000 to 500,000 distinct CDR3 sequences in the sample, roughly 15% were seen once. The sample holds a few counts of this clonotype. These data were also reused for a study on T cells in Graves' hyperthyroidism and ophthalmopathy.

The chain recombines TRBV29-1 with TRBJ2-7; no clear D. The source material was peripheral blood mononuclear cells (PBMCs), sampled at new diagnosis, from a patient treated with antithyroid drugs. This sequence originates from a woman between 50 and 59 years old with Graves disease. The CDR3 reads CSVEDSRQYF. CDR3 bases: TGCAGCGTTGAAGATAGTCGGCAGTACTTC.